This passage covers 6 T cell receptor beta chains from one sample sequenced in a study of T cell repertoires in cytomegalovirus infection. TCRdb redid the calling of the reads with MiXCR, one entry per CDR3 protein. The data hold nearly 650,000 distinct CDR3 sequences, with approximately 24% observed a single time. The source material was CD8+ T cells from PBMCs. All receptors come from a human donor in good health (CMV status not recorded). Some clones in this sample may be carry-over from other donors' samples.

V and J are TRBV4-1 and TRBJ2-5; maybe TRBD1 (6 bases). Germline assignment: CDR1 MGHRA and CDR2 YSYEKL. The V and J ends lost 4 bases and 5 bases respectively, with 14 bases between them. The CDR3 loop spans 14 amino acids. The CDR3 DNA reads TGCGCCAGCAGCCGCGAGGGGGTAAGGGAGACCCAGTACTTC. It encodes CASSREGVRETQYF.

There are many counts of this clonotype. The CDR3 nucleotides read TGTGCCAGCAGCTTAGCACTAGCGGGGGTCACAGATACGCAGTATTTT. Residues: CASSLALAGVTDTQYF. The V call is TRBV7-2, the J call TRBJ2-3, with 11 bases lining up with TRBD2. This CDR3 spans 16 amino acids. V shed 0 bases and J 2 bases; nucleotides not matched to a gene: 1. Germline CDR1 and CDR2: SGHTA and FQGNSA.

This clonotype was observed a few times. This chain links TRBV12-5 with TRBJ1-4, with TRBD1 matching over 10 bases. Germline CDR1 and CDR2: LGHNT and FRNRAP. V shed 7 bases, J shed 15 bases, and the junction held 11 bases outside the gene matches. This CDR3 is built from 13 residues. In nucleotides, the CDR3 is TGTGCTAGTGCCTCATTACCGGGACAGGGGTTGTTTTTT. Translated, it gives CASASLPGQGLFF. Variable domain in full (rest from reference TRBV12-5 and TRBJ1-4): DARVTQTPRHKVTEMGQEVTMRCQPILGHNTVFWYRQTMMQGLELLAYFRNRAPLDDSGMPKDRFSAEMPDATLATLKIQPSEPRDSAVYFCASASLPGQGLFFGSGTQLSVL.

This clonotype has more than one count but fewer than ten. The chain uses TRBV5-1 and TRBJ1-5, with 8 bases matching TRBD1. Germline V lookup: CDR1 SGHRS, CDR2 YFSETQ. The CDR3 sequence is 15 residues long. The trim removed 2 bases at V and 3 bases at J, leaving 4 bases unmatched. The CDR3 sequence: CASSFQGAANQPQHF. In nucleotides, the CDR3 is TGCGCCAGCAGCTTTCAGGGGGCCGCCAATCAGCCCCAGCATTTT.

The V gene is TRBV7-3, the J gene TRBJ2-5, with a tentative D call TRBD2 (7 bases). V dropped 0 bases and J dropped 9 bases, with 20 bases sitting between them. The CDR3 extends over 16 amino acids. The germline V gene has CDR1 SGHTA and CDR2 FQGTGA. In DNA, the CDR3 is TGTGCCAGCAGCTTAACCGTGGCGGGGGCCCCAGTGGCCCAGTACTTC. Translating gives CASSLTVAGAPVAQYF.

This clonotype has only a few counts. The V and J genes are TRBV7-8 and TRBJ2-1; 7 bases are shared with TRBD2. V lost 3 bases, J lost 3 bases, and 5 bases stayed unmatched. Germline CDR1 SGHVS, CDR2 FQNEAQ. The length of the CDR3 is 15 residues. CDR3 in amino acids: CASSLAGDFYNEQFF. For the CDR3, the DNA is TGTGCCAGCAGCTTGGCGGGGGACTTCTACAATGAGCAGTTCTTC.